A selection of T cell receptor beta chains follows, all from one sample in a study of T-cell reconstitution after alpha-beta-depleted transplantation in children. Via MiXCR, TCRdb re-called the PCR reads, giving one row per CDR3 protein. The sample yields a few hundred thousand distinct CDR3 sequences, around 13% seen once. This sample comprised PBMCs from the stem cell graft donor, obtained from the stem cell graft. These TCRs come from a human donor who donated a stem cell graft to a child with combined immunodeficiency. The CDR3 runs from the conserved cysteine through the conserved F or W.

TRBV7-6	TRBJ2-2	16	CASSSLAGGQVGELFF
TRBV9	TRBJ2-1	16	CASSGEQGSVRNEQFF
TRBV3-1	TRBJ1-2	14	CASSQQGRSYGYTF
TRBV12-3/TRBV12-4	TRBJ2-7	13	CASSLVQGLEQYF
TRBV12-3/TRBV12-4	TRBJ2-1	12	CASSQRENEQFF
TRBV4-3	TRBJ2-7	16	CASSPGTGGLSLGQYF
TRBV5-1	TRBJ2-1	17	CASSLNRTSGSYNEQFF
TRBV7-9	TRBJ2-3	17	CASSLNLILVFTDTQYF
TRBV10-3	TRBJ1-3	20	CAISESYTDRPQYSGNTIYF
TRBV9	TRBJ2-3	16	CASSELAGGETDTQYF
TRBV9	TRBJ2-7	15	CASSTVAGGPYEQYF
TRBV7-6	TRBJ2-1	15	CASSFRDSSYNEQFF
TRBV20-1	TRBJ2-3	13	CSGRNPSTDTQYF
TRBV12-3/TRBV12-4	TRBJ1-1	14	CASSLQRTNTEAFF
TRBV5-5	TRBJ1-4	16	CASSPTGREANEKLFF
TRBV7-2	TRBJ2-7	12	CAISYSLYEQYF
TRBV7-9	TRBJ2-7	17	CASSLNGPGQGVHEQYF
TRBV12-3/TRBV12-4	TRBJ2-5	15	CASSLSKSGYETQYF
TRBV11-2	TRBJ2-5	15	CASSLSRGFQETQYF
TRBV20-1	TRBJ2-7	13	CSARIGSSYEQYF
TRBV20-1	TRBJ2-7	15	CSARDEQGLRYEQYF
TRBV6-2/TRBV6-3	TRBJ1-3	15	CASSTGTTTGNTIYF
TRBV3-1	TRBJ2-1	16	CASRKTSGAPHNEQFF
TRBV5-1	TRBJ2-7	14	CASSPNPQGYEQYF
TRBV30	TRBJ2-6	14	CAWSRGDGANVLTF
TRBV28	TRBJ2-3	14	CASSFYRGADTQYF
TRBV11-2	TRBJ2-3	18	CASSLVGGRGGTTDTQYF
TRBV7-9	TRBJ1-1	17	CASSPFGKREMDTEAFF
TRBV11-2	TRBJ2-2	15	CASSLTGDGAGELFF
TRBV9	TRBJ2-1	14	CASSGQGAYNEQFF
TRBV29-1	TRBJ2-7	13	CSVGRGRGYEQYF
TRBV10-3	TRBJ2-6	16	CAISGDRPSGANVLTF
TRBV7-6	TRBJ2-2	13	CASSLTGAGELFF
TRBV29-1	TRBJ2-1	15	CSVLTSGAGSNEQFF
TRBV12-3/TRBV12-4	TRBJ2-1	11	CASSPGDGGFF
TRBV5-5	TRBJ1-2	14	CASNQGRINYGYTF
TRBV12-3/TRBV12-4	TRBJ1-2	10	CASRGYGYTF
TRBV5-5	TRBJ2-2	15	CASSLVGADAGELFF
TRBV30	TRBJ1-2	13	CAWSVIPDYGYTF
TRBV12-3/TRBV12-4	TRBJ2-7	14	CASSFPGEPYEQYF
TRBV7-2	TRBJ2-7	15	CASSLSVGAQYEQYF